This TCR beta chain was captured in a study of blood T cell repertoires in COVID-19. The assay was immunoSEQ multiplex PCR, and TCRdb's table has in-frame clones only and misses some. Counted here are approximately 150,000 clones, roughly 78% occurring once; the ten biggest clones make up 15% to 20%. CDR3 size: 13 residues. Germline V gene lookup returns CDR1 MNHEY and CDR2 SMNVEV (reference sequence). Between the trimmed V and J ends, which lost 5 bases and 5 bases, there was a span of 12 bases. This TCR derives from a woman in her 70s in a cohort exposed to, infected with or recovered from COVID-19 (not recorded which). The chain is built from TRBV27 and TRBJ1-1; D is unclear. Sequences were obtained from PBMCs or T cells enriched from blood (not recorded which). The CDR3 protein is CASSAVDWTEAFF. CDR3 DNA: TGTGCCAGCAGTGCTGTAGACTGGACTGAAGCTTTCTTT.